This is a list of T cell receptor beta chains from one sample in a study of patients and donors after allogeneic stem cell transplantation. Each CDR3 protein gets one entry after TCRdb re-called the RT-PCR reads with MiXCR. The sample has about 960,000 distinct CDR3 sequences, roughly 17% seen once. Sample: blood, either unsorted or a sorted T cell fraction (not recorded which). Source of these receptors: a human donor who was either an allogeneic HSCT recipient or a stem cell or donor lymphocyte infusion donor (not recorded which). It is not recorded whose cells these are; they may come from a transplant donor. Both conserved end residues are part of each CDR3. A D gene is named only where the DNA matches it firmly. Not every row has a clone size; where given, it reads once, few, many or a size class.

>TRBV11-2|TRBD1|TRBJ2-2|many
TGTGCCAGCAGCTCGGGACAGGTTTACACCGGGGAGCTGTTTTTT
CASSSGQVYTGELFF
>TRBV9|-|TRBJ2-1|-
TGTGCCAGCAGCGTAGGGGAGACGCGGGGCCGGGGTGAGCAGTTCTTC
CASSVGETRGRGEQFF
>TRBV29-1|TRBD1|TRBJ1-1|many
TGCAGCGTCTCCCGGGACAGGGAAGCTTTCTTT
CSVSRDREAFF
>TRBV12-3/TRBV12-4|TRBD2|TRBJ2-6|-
TGTGCCAGCAGCCCGAGGCAGGCCGGCGGGGGTTCTGGGGCCAACGTCCTGACTTTC
CASSPRQAGGGSGANVLTF
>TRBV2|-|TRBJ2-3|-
TGTGCCAGCAGTCCAAATGGGGTCCCCACAGATACGCAGTATTTT
CASSPNGVPTDTQYF
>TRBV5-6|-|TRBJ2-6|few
TGTGCCAGCAGCCGGACCGCTCTCCCTGGGGCCAACGTCCTGACTTTC
CASSRTALPGANVLTF
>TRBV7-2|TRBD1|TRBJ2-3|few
TGTGCCAGCAGCTTACCGTTAACAGGGGATGATACGCAGTATTTT
CASSLPLTGDDTQYF
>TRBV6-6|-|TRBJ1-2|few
TGTGCCAGCGTAGGAGGAGGGGATGGCTACACCTTC
CASVGGGDGYTF
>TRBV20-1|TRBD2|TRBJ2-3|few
TGCAGTGCTAGCCTCGGGACTAGAAAAGATACGCAGTATTTT
CSASLGTRKDTQYF
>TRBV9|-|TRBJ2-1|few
TGTGCCAGCAGCGTAGGGGGGACTCCAATCGATGAGCAGTTCTTC
CASSVGGTPIDEQFF
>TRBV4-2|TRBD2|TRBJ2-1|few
TGTGCCAGCAGCCAAGATCGGGCCGGACTAGGGTACAATGAGCAGTTCTTC
CASSQDRAGLGYNEQFF
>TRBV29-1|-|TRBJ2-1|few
TGCAGCGTTGAAGGCCAGGCTTCCTACAATGAGCAGTTCTTC
CSVEGQASYNEQFF
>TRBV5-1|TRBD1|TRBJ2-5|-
TGCGCCAGCGGGCAACAGGGGGTCCAAGAGACCCAGTACTTC
CASGQQGVQETQYF
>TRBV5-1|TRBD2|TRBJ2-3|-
TGCGCCAGCAGCTGGACTAGCGGGGTATCAGATACGCAGTATTTT
CASSWTSGVSDTQYF
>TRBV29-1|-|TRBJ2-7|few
TGCAGCGCTCTATCTGGGAAAACCGAGCAGTACTTC
CSALSGKTEQYF
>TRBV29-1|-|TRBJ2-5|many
TGCAGCGTTGTAGGGTTACAGGGTCCAGAGACCCAGTACTTC
CSVVGLQGPETQYF
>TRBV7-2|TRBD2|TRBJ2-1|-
TGTGCCAGCAGCTTAGCCCCCCTCGCGGGAGCAAGACAGAGGGAGCAGTTCTTC
CASSLAPLAGARQREQFF
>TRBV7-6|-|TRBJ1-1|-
TGTGCCAGCAGCCATGAACAGGGATTCACTGAAGCTTTCTTT
CASSHEQGFTEAFF
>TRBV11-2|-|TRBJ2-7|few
TGTGCCAGCAGCTTAGATGGAGAGCTTAGGTACGAGCAGTACTTC
CASSLDGELRYEQYF
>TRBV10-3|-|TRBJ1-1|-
TGTGCCACGCGGGAGGGGAGAACTGAAGCTTTCTTT
CATREGRTEAFF
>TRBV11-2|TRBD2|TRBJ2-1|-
TGTGCCAGCAGCCTAAGACTAGCGGGAGGGTTAGGGAGCTCCTACAATGAGCAGTTCTTC
CASSLRLAGGLGSSYNEQFF
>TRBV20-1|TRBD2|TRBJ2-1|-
TGCAGTGCTAGAGGAAACCCCAGGACTAGCGGCCGGTCGGATGAGCAGTTCTTC
CSARGNPRTSGRSDEQFF
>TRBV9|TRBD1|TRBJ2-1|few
TGTGCCAGCAGCGCCAGACAGGGTCTAAACAATGAGCAGTTCTTC
CASSARQGLNNEQFF
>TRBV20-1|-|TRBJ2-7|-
TGCAGTGCCCCTCCTTTGGGGCCGGCGGGCCACGAGCAGTACTTC
CSAPPLGPAGHEQYF
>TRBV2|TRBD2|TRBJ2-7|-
TGTGCCAGCAGAGTAGCGGGTCGTTCGTGGGAGCAGTACTTC
CASRVAGRSWEQYF
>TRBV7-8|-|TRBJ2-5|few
TGTGCCAGCAGCTCATCCCCTAGAAAAAGGGGGACCCAGTACTTC
CASSSSPRKRGTQYF
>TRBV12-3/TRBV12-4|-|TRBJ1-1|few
TGTGCCAGCAGTAAGGTTATGAACACTGAAGCTTTCTTT
CASSKVMNTEAFF
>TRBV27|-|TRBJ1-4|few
TGTGCCAGCAGGGACAGCTCAACTAATGAAAAACTGTTTTTT
CASRDSSTNEKLFF
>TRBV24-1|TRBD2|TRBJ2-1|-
TGTGCCACCAGTGAGGCGACTAGCGGGGGTAATGAGCAGTTCTTC
CATSEATSGGNEQFF
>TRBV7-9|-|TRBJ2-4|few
TGTGCCAGCAGCTTCTCCAAAAACATTCAGTACTTC
CASSFSKNIQYF
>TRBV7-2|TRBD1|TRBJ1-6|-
TGTGCCAGCAGCCAAAGGGACAGGGTCAATTCACCCCTCCACTTT
CASSQRDRVNSPLHF
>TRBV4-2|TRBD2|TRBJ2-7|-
TGTGCCAGCAGCCGACCAACTAGCGGGGCTAGCTACGAGCAGTACTTC
CASSRPTSGASYEQYF
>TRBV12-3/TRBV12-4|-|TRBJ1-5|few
TGTGCCAGCAGTCCTAGACGGAATAGCAATCAGCCCCAGCATTTT
CASSPRRNSNQPQHF
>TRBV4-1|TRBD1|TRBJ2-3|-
TGCGCCAGCAGCCAAGATCAGGGGGCAGCGACGCAGTATTTT
CASSQDQGAATQYF
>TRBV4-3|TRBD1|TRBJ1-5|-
TGCGCCAGCAGCCAAGATCTTGGGTCAGGGGGAGATCAGCCCCAGCATTTT
CASSQDLGSGGDQPQHF
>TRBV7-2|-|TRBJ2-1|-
TGTGCCAGCAGCTTAGCCCGGGGGGCCCTCCGGGGTGAGCAGTTCTTC
CASSLARGALRGEQFF
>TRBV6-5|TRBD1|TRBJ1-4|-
TGTGCCAGCAGTTACTCAACAGGGGCGGGTACTAATGAAAAACTGTTTTTT
CASSYSTGAGTNEKLFF
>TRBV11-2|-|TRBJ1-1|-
TGTGCCAGCAGCTTAGGTGTAGGCAGGGGTTTGAACACTGAAGCTTTCTTT
CASSLGVGRGLNTEAFF
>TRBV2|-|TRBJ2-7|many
TGTGCCAGCAGACTAGGCTACGAGCAGTACTTC
CASRLGYEQYF
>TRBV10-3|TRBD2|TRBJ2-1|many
TGTGCCGTTAGCGGGGGGGCCGTCTACAATGAGCAGTTCTTC
CAVSGGAVYNEQFF
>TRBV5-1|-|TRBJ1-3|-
TGCGCCAGCAGCCAGGAAGGGTCTGGAAACACCATATATTTT
CASSQEGSGNTIYF